This T cell receptor (beta chain) stems from a study of cytomegalovirus exposure and HLA in healthy donors. The study ran its PCR with 60 Vbeta and 13 Jbeta primers. Libraries were prepared by immunoSEQ multiplex PCR; TCRdb keeps only in-frame clonotypes and omits some of them. The data contain approximately 150,000 clones, less than 85% of them singletons. About this clone itself: Its antigen remains unidentified.

General observations from the study: Across donors, sequencing depth was assumed by presence/absence analyses to be roughly uniform. Later analysis indicated greater clonal expansion among HLA-associated TCR beta chains than among equally common other chains.

Trimming took off 2 bases at V and 9 bases at J, with 11 bases between the two ends. The CDR3 consists of 13 residues. Germline V gene lookup returns CDR1 WSHSY and CDR2 SAAADI. The sequenced material came from PBMCs. The chain employs TRBV10-2 and TRBJ2-1; weak D call: TRBD1 (6 bases). This TCR came from a man in his late teens or twenties in good health and CMV-seronegative. CDR3 in DNA: TGCGCCAGCAGTGAGCCCGGGACACCTGAGCAGTTCTTC. Protein: CASSEPGTPEQFF.